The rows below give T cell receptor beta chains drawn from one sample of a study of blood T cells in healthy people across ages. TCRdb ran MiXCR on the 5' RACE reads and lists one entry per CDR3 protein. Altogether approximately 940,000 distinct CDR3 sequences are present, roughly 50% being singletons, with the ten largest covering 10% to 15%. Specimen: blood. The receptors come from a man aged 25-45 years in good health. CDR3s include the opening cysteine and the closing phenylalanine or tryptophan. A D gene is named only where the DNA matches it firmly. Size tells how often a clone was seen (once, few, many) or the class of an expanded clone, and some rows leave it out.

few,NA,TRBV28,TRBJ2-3,CAGRGVLADTQYF,TGTGCCGGTCGGGGCGTTTTGGCGGATACGCAGTATTTT
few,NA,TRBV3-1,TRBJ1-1,CASSQWGTEAFF,TGTGCCAGCAGCCAATGGGGCACTGAAGCTTTCTTT
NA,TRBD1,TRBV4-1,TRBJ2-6,CASSPSPGQGFSGANVLTF,TGCGCCAGCAGCCCATCACCGGGACAGGGATTCTCTGGGGCCAACGTCCTGACTTTC
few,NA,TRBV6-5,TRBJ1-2,CASSYEYMGPTSNYGYTF,TGTGCCAGCAGTTATGAATATATGGGTCCAACCTCTAACTATGGCTACACCTTC
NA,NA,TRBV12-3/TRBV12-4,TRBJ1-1,CASSLPGIRNTEAFF,TGTGCCAGCAGTTTACCCGGGATAAGAAACACTGAAGCTTTCTTT
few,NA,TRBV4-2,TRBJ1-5,CASSQDGGLYQPQHF,TGTGCCAGCAGCCAAGACGGAGGTCTTTATCAGCCCCAGCATTTT
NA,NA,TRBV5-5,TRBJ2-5,CASTKGSNEQYF,TGTGCCAGCACCAAAGGTAGCAATGAGCAGTACTTC
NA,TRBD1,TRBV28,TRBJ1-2,CASSSGVADRGYTF,TGTGCCAGCAGCTCTGGAGTAGCGGACAGGGGCTACACCTTC
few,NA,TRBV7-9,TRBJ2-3,CASSLEGTGISTDTQYF,TGTGCCAGCAGCTTGGAGGGGACCGGTATCAGCACAGATACGCAGTATTTT
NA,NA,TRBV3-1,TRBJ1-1,CASSPQGRMNTEAFF,TGTGCCAGCAGCCCTCAGGGACGGATGAACACTGAAGCTTTCTTT
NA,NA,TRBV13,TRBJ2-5,CASSPGEEETQYF,TGTGCCAGCAGCCCCGGGGAAGAAGAGACCCAGTACTTC
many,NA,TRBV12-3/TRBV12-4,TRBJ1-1,CASSPTGLNTEAFF,TGTGCCAGCAGTCCGACAGGTCTGAACACTGAAGCTTTCTTT
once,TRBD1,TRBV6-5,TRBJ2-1,CASALDRDEKTQFF,TGTGCCAGCGCATTGGACAGGGACGAAAAGACCCAGTTCTTC
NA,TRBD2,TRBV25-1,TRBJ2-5,CASSEYYSSGGEETQYF,TGTGCCAGCAGTGAATATTATTCCTCGGGGGGAGAGGAGACCCAGTACTTC
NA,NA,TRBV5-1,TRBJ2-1,CASSLEGPADEQFF,TGCGCCAGCAGCTTGGAAGGACCAGCGGATGAGCAGTTCTTC
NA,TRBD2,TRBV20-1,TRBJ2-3,CSARGSLAGGYTDTQYF,TGCAGTGCTAGAGGTAGTTTAGCGGGGGGTTACACAGATACGCAGTATTTT
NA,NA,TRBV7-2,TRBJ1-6,CASSLVGMSNSPLHF,TGTGCCAGCAGCTTAGTTGGGATGTCTAATTCACCCCTCCACTTT
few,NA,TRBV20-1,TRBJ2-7,CSARAGQSYYEQYF,TGCAGTGCTAGGGCGGGACAGAGTTACTACGAGCAGTACTTC
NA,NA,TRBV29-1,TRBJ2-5,CSVEVIPTNQGGEQETQYF,TGCAGCGTTGAAGTGATTCCCACTAACCAGGGTGGGGAGCAAGAGACCCAGTACTTC
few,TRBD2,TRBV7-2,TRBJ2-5,CASSLRTSGGKETQYF,TGTGCCAGCAGCTTGCGGACTAGCGGGGGGAAAGAGACCCAGTACTTC
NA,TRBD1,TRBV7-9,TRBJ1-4,CASSTVRPGQGQKLFF,TGTGCCAGCAGCACTGTCCGACCGGGACAGGGTCAAAAACTGTTTTTT
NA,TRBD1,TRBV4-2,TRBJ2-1,CASSQDGHYGTGAYNEQFF,TGTGCCAGCAGCCAAGATGGACATTACGGGACAGGGGCCTACAATGAGCAGTTCTTC
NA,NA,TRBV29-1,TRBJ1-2,CSVLATGFANGYTF,TGCAGCGTTCTAGCTACAGGGTTCGCTAACGGCTACACCTTC
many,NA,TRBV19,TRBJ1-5,CASSKAGQNNQPQHF,TGTGCCAGTAGTAAGGCCGGACAGAACAATCAGCCCCAGCATTTT
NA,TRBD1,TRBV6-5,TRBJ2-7,CASRAQGARSYEQYF,TGTGCCAGCAGGGCCCAGGGGGCGAGGTCCTACGAGCAGTACTTC
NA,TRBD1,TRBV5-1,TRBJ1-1,CASRTGTENTEAFF,TGCGCCAGCCGGACCGGGACAGAGAACACTGAAGCTTTCTTT
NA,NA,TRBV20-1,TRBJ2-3,CAYRGGTDTQYF,TGCGCTTACCGCGGGGGCACAGATACGCAGTATTTT
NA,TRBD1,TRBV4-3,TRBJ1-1,CASSQPDRDTEAFF,TGCGCCAGCAGCCAGCCGGACAGGGACACTGAAGCTTTCTTT
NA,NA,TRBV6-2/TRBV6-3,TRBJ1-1,CASSYDSTNTEAFF,TGTGCCAGCAGTTACGATAGCACGAACACTGAAGCTTTCTTT
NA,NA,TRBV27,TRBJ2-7,CASSLRARAGAHYEQYF,TGTGCCAGCAGTTTACGGGCAAGGGCAGGGGCTCACTACGAGCAGTACTTC
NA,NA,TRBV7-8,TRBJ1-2,CASSLEGVRGVGVNYGYTF,TGTGCCAGCAGCTTAGAGGGTGTTCGGGGTGTGGGGGTTAACTATGGCTACACCTTC
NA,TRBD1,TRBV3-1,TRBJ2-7,CARSASGTGVREQYF,TGTGCCCGCAGCGCTTCCGGGACAGGGGTTCGCGAGCAGTACTTC
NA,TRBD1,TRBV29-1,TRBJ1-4,CSVPGQGLQGEKLFF,TGCAGCGTTCCCGGACAGGGGCTTCAGGGCGAAAAACTGTTTTTT
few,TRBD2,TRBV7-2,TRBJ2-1,CASSLDPSGYNEQFF,TGTGCCAGCAGCTTAGACCCTAGCGGGTACAATGAGCAGTTCTTC
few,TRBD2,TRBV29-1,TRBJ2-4,CSAVTSGNVEQYF,TGCAGCGCTGTGACTAGCGGGAATGTGGAGCAGTACTTC
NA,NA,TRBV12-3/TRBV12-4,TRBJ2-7,CASSFSSGGLVAEQYF,TGTGCCAGCAGTTTTTCGTCCGGGGGGCTAGTTGCCGAGCAGTACTTC
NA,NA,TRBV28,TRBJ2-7,CASSYRDAYEQYF,TGTGCCAGCAGTTACCGGGACGCCTACGAGCAGTACTTC
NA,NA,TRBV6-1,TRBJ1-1,CASSEGGGPGGTEAFF,TGTGCCAGCAGTGAAGGGGGTGGTCCCGGAGGGACTGAAGCTTTCTTT
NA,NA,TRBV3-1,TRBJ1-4,CASSGGGGKEKLFF,TGTGCCAGTTCTGGCGGCGGCGGAAAAGAAAAACTGTTTTTT
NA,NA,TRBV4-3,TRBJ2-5,CASSQAREETQYF,TGCGCCAGCAGCCAGGCTCGAGAAGAGACCCAGTACTTC
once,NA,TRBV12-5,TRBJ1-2,CASWGYGYTF,TGTGCTAGTTGGGGATATGGCTACACCTTC
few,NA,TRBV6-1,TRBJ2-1,CASREYDRIVGNEQFF,TGTGCCAGCAGAGAATATGACAGGATCGTGGGCAATGAGCAGTTCTTC
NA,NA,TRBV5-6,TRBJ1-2,CASDAGVGYTF,TGTGCCAGCGACGCAGGGGTTGGCTACACCTTC
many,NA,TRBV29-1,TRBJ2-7,CSVEESGYEQYF,TGCAGCGTTGAGGAGTCGGGGTACGAGCAGTACTTC
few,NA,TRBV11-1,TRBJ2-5,CASSLRARETQYF,TGTGCCAGCAGCTTAAGGGCCCGAGAGACCCAGTACTTC
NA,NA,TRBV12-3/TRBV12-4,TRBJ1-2,CASSLGAWGGVYGYTF,TGTGCCAGCAGTTTAGGAGCCTGGGGGGGGGTCTATGGCTACACCTTC
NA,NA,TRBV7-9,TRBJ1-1,CASSAPTMGVTEAFF,TGTGCCAGCAGCGCCCCTACGATGGGGGTCACTGAAGCTTTCTTT
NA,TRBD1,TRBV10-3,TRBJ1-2,CAISGGQEYGYTF,TGTGCCATCAGTGGGGGACAGGAGTATGGCTACACCTTC
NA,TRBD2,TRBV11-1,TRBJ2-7,CASSAPGLPSYEQYF,TGTGCCAGCAGCGCCCCGGGACTACCTTCCTACGAGCAGTACTTC
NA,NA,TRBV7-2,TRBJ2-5,CASRLDSYQETQYF,TGTGCCAGCAGGCTGGACTCGTACCAAGAGACCCAGTACTTC
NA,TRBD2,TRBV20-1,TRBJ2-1,CSALDSLAGGLYNEQFF,TGCAGTGCCTTAGACTCCCTAGCGGGGGGGCTATACAATGAGCAGTTCTTC
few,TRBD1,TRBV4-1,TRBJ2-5,CASSQDQGAGGETQYF,TGCGCCAGCAGCCAAGATCAGGGGGCTGGTGGAGAGACCCAGTACTTC
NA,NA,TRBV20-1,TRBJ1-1,CSASAGAFF,TGCAGTGCCTCGGCGGGAGCTTTCTTT